This T cell receptor beta chain emerged from a study of CD8+ T cells in alopecia areata. Study summary: Each of the treated patients was given oral tofacitinib, 5 to 10 mg twice daily, for moderate-to-severe alopecia areata. Tofacitinib lasted 6 to 18 months, then 6 months off drug. Notes on the study in general: In scalp samples, resident alphabeta T cells of normal skin are also sequenced.

TCR sequencing used cDNA made by reverse transcription of extracted RNA. Data came from immunoSEQ multiplex PCR; TCRdb stores just in-frame clones and leaves some out. The sample lists roughly 130,000 clones; 58% were seen once. Of note for this clone: Its target is not known.

The CDR3 covers 15 residues. Germline V lookup: CDR1 SGDLS, CDR2 YYNGEE. Trimming cost V 0 bases and J 3 bases, with 12 bases left between them. The chain couples TRBV9 to TRBJ2-5; D is unresolved. The receptor was derived from a human donor with alopecia areata. The sample in question was CD4+ T cells sorted from blood, obtained at week 0. This CDR3 is CASSVAGGLKETQYF. Here the CDR3 DNA reads TGTGCCAGCAGCGTAGCTGGCGGTCTTAAAGAGACCCAGTACTTC.